This TCR beta chain stems from a study of shared clonotypes between healthy human individuals. Trimming removed 4 bases at V and 7 bases at J, with 4 bases between. The germline V gene encodes CDR1 MGHRA and CDR2 YSYEKL. CDR3 size: 11 residues. Assay used: immunoSEQ multiplex PCR; TCRdb lists only in-frame clones, some missing. This table holds 600,000 to 750,000 clones, around 77% found once. In its sample, this clone was seen a few times. The sequencing sample was made of memory CD4+ T cells sorted from blood. Described subset: CD45RA-negative fraction. The TCR was taken from a woman younger than 45 in good health. The chain uses TRBV4-1 and TRBJ2-2; D is unclear. The CDR3 loop is CASSRDGELFF. As DNA, the CDR3 is TGCGCCAGCAGCCGTGACGGGGAGCTGTTTTTT.